At least ten counts were recorded for the clone carrying this T cell receptor beta chain. Its specificity is not known. This record belongs to a study of regulatory T cells in long-lasting Graves disease. Study observations and caveats: Persistent disease showed a preference for TRBV28, TRBJ1-2 and TRBJ2-5. Relative to newly diagnosed Graves' patients, persistent ones had lower TCR diversity.

Noted time point: newly diagnosed GD, antithyroid drugs for less than 3 months. RNA from PBMCs was the source of the TCR library. According to the study, TCR beta libraries were built with iRepertoire HTBI primers and CDR3-region Arm-PCR. One entry per CDR3 protein, called by TCRdb with MiXCR from the multiplex PCR reads. The sample yields hundreds of thousands of distinct CDR3 sequences, roughly 16% seen once. The CDR3 spans 15 residues. Unmatched junction bases numbered 13, after V lost 6 bases and J lost 6 bases. The V gene's germline CDR1 is MNHEY and CDR2 SVGEGT. A further study also used this sample, focusing on T cells in Graves' hyperthyroidism and ophthalmopathy. From that report: The study used the HTBI primer set for a first-round RT-PCR of the TCR CDR3.

This sequence was found in a woman in her twenties or thirties with Graves disease. The chain carries TRBV6-2 or TRBV6-3 and TRBJ2-7, with TRBD2 identical over 8 bases. Sequences were derived from peripheral blood mononuclear cells (PBMCs), sampled at new diagnosis, from a patient treated with antithyroid drugs. Here the CDR3 DNA reads TGTGCCAGCAGAACTAGCGGAGGATTCTTATCCGAGCAGTACTTC. Amino acids: CASRTSGGFLSEQYF.